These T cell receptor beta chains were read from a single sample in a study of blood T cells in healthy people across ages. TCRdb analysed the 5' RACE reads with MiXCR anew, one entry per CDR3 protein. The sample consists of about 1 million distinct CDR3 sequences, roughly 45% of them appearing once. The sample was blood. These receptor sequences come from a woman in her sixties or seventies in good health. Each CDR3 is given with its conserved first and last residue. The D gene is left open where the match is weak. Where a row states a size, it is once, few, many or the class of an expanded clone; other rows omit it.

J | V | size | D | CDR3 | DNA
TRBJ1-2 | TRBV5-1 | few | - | CASSFVGPEGYGYTF | TGCGCCAGCAGCTTCGTCGGGCCCGAGGGCTATGGCTACACCTTC
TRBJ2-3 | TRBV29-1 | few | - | CSVEPSRDWDTQYF | TGCAGCGTTGAACCCTCAAGGGATTGGGATACGCAGTATTTT
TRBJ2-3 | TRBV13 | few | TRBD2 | CASSLSPSGRAGDTQYF | TGTGCCAGCAGCTTGAGTCCTAGCGGGAGGGCCGGGGATACGCAGTATTTT
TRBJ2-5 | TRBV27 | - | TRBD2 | CASSLYRLGRLAGGVETQYF | TGTGCCAGCAGTTTATATAGGTTGGGGCGACTAGCGGGAGGTGTGGAGACCCAGTACTTC
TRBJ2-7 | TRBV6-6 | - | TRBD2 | CASAGTTEYEQYF | TGTGCCAGCGCCGGGACTACGGAATACGAGCAGTACTTC
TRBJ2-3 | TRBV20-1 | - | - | CSAILVGAMTDTQYF | TGCAGTGCCATTCTCGTAGGGGCAATGACAGATACGCAGTATTTT
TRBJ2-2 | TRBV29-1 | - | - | CSVEVGGPGELFF | TGCAGCGTTGAAGTTGGGGGACCCGGGGAGCTGTTTTTT
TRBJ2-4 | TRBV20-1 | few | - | CSADRTEPPKNIQYF | TGCAGTGCGGACCGGACAGAGCCACCCAAAAACATTCAGTACTTC
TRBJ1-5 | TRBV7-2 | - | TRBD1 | CASSLAGGLNQPQHF | TGTGCCAGCAGCCTCGCAGGGGGCCTTAATCAGCCCCAGCATTTT
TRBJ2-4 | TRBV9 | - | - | CASSIGGGAKNIQYF | TGTGCCAGCAGCATCGGAGGGGGGGCCAAAAACATTCAGTACTTC
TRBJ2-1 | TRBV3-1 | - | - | CASSQVSGISYNEQFF | TGTGCCAGCAGCCAAGTGTCGGGTATCTCCTACAATGAGCAGTTCTTC
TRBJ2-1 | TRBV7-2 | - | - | CASRRPGPSYNEQFF | TGTGCCAGCAGACGGCCGGGGCCCTCCTACAATGAGCAGTTCTTC
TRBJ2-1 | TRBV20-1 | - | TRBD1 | CSRDRGTDEQFF | TGCAGCCGGGACAGGGGGACGGATGAGCAGTTCTTC
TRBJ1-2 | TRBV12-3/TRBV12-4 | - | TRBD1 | CASRPGQPGYTF | TGTGCCAGCAGGCCGGGACAGCCCGGCTACACCTTC
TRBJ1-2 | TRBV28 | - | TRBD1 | CASSTPGQASWGYTF | TGTGCCAGCAGTACCCCCGGACAGGCCAGTTGGGGCTACACCTTC
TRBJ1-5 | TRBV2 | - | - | CASSEGDSYPTQHF | TGTGCCAGCAGTGAAGGTGACAGCTACCCGACCCAGCATTTT
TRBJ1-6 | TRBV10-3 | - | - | CAISEEGTLYNSPLHF | TGTGCCATCAGTGAGGAGGGGACCCTATATAATTCACCCCTCCACTTT
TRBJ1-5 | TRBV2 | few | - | CASSDPIGSNQPQHF | TGTGCCAGCAGTGACCCAATAGGAAGCAATCAGCCCCAGCATTTT
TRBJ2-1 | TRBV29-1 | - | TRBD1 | CSVPRGLLPWNEQFF | TGCAGCGTCCCCAGGGGGCTACTGCCTTGGAATGAGCAGTTCTTC
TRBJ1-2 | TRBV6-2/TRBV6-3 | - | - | CASRSGVRGYTF | TGTGCCAGCAGGTCAGGTGTTAGGGGCTACACCTTC
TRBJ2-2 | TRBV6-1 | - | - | CASSERPSFYTGELFF | TGTGCCAGCAGTGAAAGGCCAAGCTTCTACACCGGGGAGCTGTTTTTT
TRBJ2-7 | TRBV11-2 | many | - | CASNINYEQYF | TGTGCCAGCAACATCAACTACGAGCAGTACTTC
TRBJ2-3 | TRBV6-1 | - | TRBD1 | CASSEWEKDRATDTQYF | TGTGCCAGCAGTGAATGGGAAAAGGACAGGGCCACAGATACGCAGTATTTT
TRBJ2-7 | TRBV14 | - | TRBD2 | CASSPRLAGVSEQYF | TGTGCCAGCAGCCCAAGACTAGCGGGAGTATCCGAGCAGTACTTC
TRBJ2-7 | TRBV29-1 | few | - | CSVTYYTGLASYEQYF | TGCAGCGTGACATATTATACGGGGCTTGCCAGCTACGAGCAGTACTTC
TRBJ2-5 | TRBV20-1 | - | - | CSASSKKTQYF | TGCAGTGCTAGCTCAAAGAAGACCCAGTACTTC
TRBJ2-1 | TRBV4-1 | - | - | CASSLPHQGPYNEQFF | TGCGCCAGCAGCCTCCCACACCAGGGGCCCTACAATGAGCAGTTCTTC
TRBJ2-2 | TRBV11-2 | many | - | CASSLMAGAGELFF | TGTGCCAGCAGCCTTATGGCTGGGGCCGGGGAGCTGTTTTTT
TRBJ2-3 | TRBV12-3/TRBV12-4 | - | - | CASRLARPGTDTQYF | TGTGCCAGCCGATTAGCCAGACCGGGGACAGATACGCAGTATTTT
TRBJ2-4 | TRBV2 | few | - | CASSRELAKNIQYF | TGTGCCAGCAGTAGAGAACTAGCCAAAAACATTCAGTACTTC
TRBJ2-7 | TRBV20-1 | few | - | CSATNRAGYEQYF | TGCAGTGCTACGAACAGAGCGGGCTACGAGCAGTACTTC
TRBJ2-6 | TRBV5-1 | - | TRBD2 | CASSEGLAGAGANVLTF | TGCGCCAGCAGCGAGGGACTAGCGGGAGCTGGGGCCAACGTCCTGACTTTC
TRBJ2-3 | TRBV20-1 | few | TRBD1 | CSARGVRGQEDTQYF | TGCAGTGCTAGAGGCGTCAGGGGGCAGGAAGATACGCAGTATTTT
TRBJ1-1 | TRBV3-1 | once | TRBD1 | CASRPPGTANTEAFF | TGTGCCAGCAGACCGCCCGGGACAGCGAACACTGAAGCTTTCTTT
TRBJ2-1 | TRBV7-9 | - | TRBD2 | CVSSHATSGSGEQFF | TGTGTCAGCAGCCACGCGACTAGCGGGAGTGGCGAGCAGTTCTTC
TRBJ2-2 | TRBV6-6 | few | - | CASSLDRINTGELFF | TGTGCCAGCAGTTTGGACAGAATAAACACCGGGGAGCTGTTTTTT
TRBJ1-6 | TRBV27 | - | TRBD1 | CATQDRLRLGDNSPLHF | TGTGCCACCCAGGACAGGCTTCGGCTAGGAGATAATTCACCCCTCCACTTT
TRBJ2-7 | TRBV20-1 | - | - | CSARGAKRRSEQYF | TGCAGTGCTAGGGGGGCCAAGCGAAGATCCGAGCAGTACTTC
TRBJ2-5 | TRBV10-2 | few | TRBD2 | CASSPGLEWQETQYF | TGCGCCAGCAGTCCTGGACTAGAATGGCAAGAGACCCAGTACTTC
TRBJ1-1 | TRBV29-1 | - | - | CSVVRDLMNTEAFF | TGCAGCGTTGTAAGGGACCTTATGAACACTGAAGCTTTCTTT
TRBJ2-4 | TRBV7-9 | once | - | CASSLHREGVHGQYF | TGTGCCAGCAGCCTTCACAGGGAAGGTGTCCACGGGCAGTACTTC